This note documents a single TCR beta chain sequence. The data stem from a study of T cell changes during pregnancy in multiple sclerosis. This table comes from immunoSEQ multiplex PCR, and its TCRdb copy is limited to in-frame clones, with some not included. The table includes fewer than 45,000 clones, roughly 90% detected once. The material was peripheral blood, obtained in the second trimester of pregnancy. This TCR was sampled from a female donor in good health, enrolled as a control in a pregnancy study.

The CDR3 sequence: CASSVGESADTQYF. CDR3 nucleotide sequence: TGTGCCAGCAGCGTAGGGGAGAGCGCAGATACGCAGTATTTT. V gene TRBV9 combines with J gene TRBJ2-3, with a weak D call TRBD2 (5 bases). The ends were cut back, 0 bases at V and 4 bases at J, with 9 bases in the middle. This CDR3 comprises 14 residues. Germline V gives CDR1 SGDLS, CDR2 YYNGEE.